Listed below are T cell receptor beta chains from one sample, sequenced in a study of blood T cell repertoires in COVID-19. Repertoires were generated with immunoSEQ multiplex PCR, while TCRdb's copy carries only in-frame clones and drops some. This repertoire shows some 100,000 clones, approximately 91% found once; its top ten account for around 15%. Sample: peripheral blood. The receptors shown here come from a man in his fifties with acute or convalescent COVID-19. Each CDR3 is given with its conserved first and last residue. The D gene is left open where the match is weak. Not every row has a clone size; where given, it reads once, few, many or a size class.

V gene	J gene	D gene	clone size	CDR3 DNA	CDR3 protein
TRBV10-2	TRBJ2-3	-	-	TGCGCCAGCAGCAATGGACAGTCGTCGCAGTATTTT	CASSNGQSSQYF
TRBV5-4	TRBJ2-7	-	-	TGTGCCAGCAGCCCCAGCTTTGGGGACACAAGCTTC	CASSPSFGDTSF
TRBV11-2	TRBJ1-3	-	-	TGTGCCAGCAGCTTACAAGGCGGCAGAAACACCATATATTTT	CASSLQGGRNTIYF
TRBV4-1	TRBJ1-4	-	few	TGCGCCAGCACGGGAGATACGGGGAGTGAAAAACTGTTTTTT	CASTGDTGSEKLFF
TRBV30	TRBJ1-2	-	-	TGTGCCTGGAGTGTATCACGGAGCGGGGGCTACACCTTC	CAWSVSRSGGYTF
TRBV7-8	TRBJ1-3	-	-	TGTGCCAGCAGCTTTGGAGAGGGCTTCTTCTCTGGAAACACCATATATTTT	CASSFGEGFFSGNTIYF
TRBV19	TRBJ2-1	TRBD2	-	TGTGCCAGTCAGAAGGCGGGGGGCGATTACAATGAGCAGTTCTTC	CASQKAGGDYNEQFF
TRBV28	TRBJ1-1	-	-	TGTGCCAGCGGCAGTTTGAACACTGAAGCTTTCTTT	CASGSLNTEAFF
TRBV3-1/TRBV3-2	TRBJ1-1	-	-	TGTGCCAGCAGCCAAGACGAGGGATGGAAAACTGAAGCTTTCTTT	CASSQDEGWKTEAFF
TRBV7-2	TRBJ1-1	-	-	TGTGCCAGCAGCTTAGTTGGGGGGAGGACTGAAGCTTTCTTT	CASSLVGGRTEAFF
TRBV9	TRBJ1-2	-	-	TGTGCCAGCAGCGTAGAAGGGGGTGGGAGTGGAAATGGCTACACCTTC	CASSVEGGGSGNGYTF
TRBV4-2	TRBJ1-3	-	-	TGTGCCAGCAGCCAAGATTCGGGGAATTCGAACACCATATATTTT	CASSQDSGNSNTIYF
TRBV2	TRBJ2-2	TRBD2	-	TGTGCCAGCAAGCGGACTAGCGGGGGGCGGAACACCGGGGAGCTGTTTTTT	CASKRTSGGRNTGELFF
TRBV9	TRBJ1-4	TRBD1	-	TGTGCCAGCAGCTTCCGGACAGGGGATTTTGAAAAACTGTTTTTT	CASSFRTGDFEKLFF
TRBV3-1/TRBV3-2	TRBJ1-2	TRBD1	-	TGTGCCAGCAGCCGCGACCTAGGGACAGCCAACTATGGCTACACCTTC	CASSRDLGTANYGYTF
TRBV6-5	TRBJ2-6	TRBD1	-	TGTGCCAGCAGCCAGGGGGCTGGGGCCAACGTCCTGACTTTC	CASSQGAGANVLTF
TRBV9	TRBJ2-1	TRBD2	-	TGTGCCAGCAGCGGCAAATCGGGACTAGCAAATGAGCAGTTCTTC	CASSGKSGLANEQFF
TRBV7-8	TRBJ2-7	TRBD2	few	TGTGCCAGCAGCTTTCAGCGGGGGGAGTCCGAGCAGTACTTC	CASSFQRGESEQYF
TRBV6-2/TRBV6-3	TRBJ1-6	-	-	TGTGCCAGCAGTTACGCAGGGTTGGGTTCACCCCTCCACTTT	CASSYAGLGSPLHF
TRBV6-1	TRBJ1-2	TRBD1	-	TGTGCCAGCAGTATCGGGACAGGGAGTCAGGGCTACACCTTC	CASSIGTGSQGYTF
TRBV6-2/TRBV6-3	TRBJ2-7	-	-	TGTGCCAGCAGTTACACTCCACCAGGGGCCTACGAGCAGTACTTC	CASSYTPPGAYEQYF
TRBV4-2	TRBJ2-6	-	-	TGTGCCAGCAGCCAAGATACCTTTCGCGGGTCTGGGGCCAACGTCCTGACTTTC	CASSQDTFRGSGANVLTF
TRBV18	TRBJ2-5	TRBD1	once	TGTGCCAGCTCACTGGGACAGCAAGAGACCCAGTACTTC	CASSLGQQETQYF
TRBV7-6	TRBJ1-2	TRBD1	-	TGTGCCAGCAGCCCCGGACAGGGCGAGGGTGGCTACACCTTC	CASSPGQGEGGYTF
TRBV6-5	TRBJ1-2	TRBD1	-	TGTGCCAGCAGTACACTACAGGGGGGGTACTATGGCTACACCTTC	CASSTLQGGYYGYTF
TRBV2	TRBJ1-2	TRBD1	-	TGTGCCAGCAGACAGGGACAGCCCTATGGCTACACCTTC	CASRQGQPYGYTF
TRBV11-3	TRBJ1-2	TRBD1	-	TGTGCCAGCAGCTTCGAGACAGGGAATGGCTACACCTTC	CASSFETGNGYTF
TRBV7-9	TRBJ1-6	-	-	TGTGCCAGCAGCTTGGGCCAGGGGTTTTATAATTCACCCCTCCACTTT	CASSLGQGFYNSPLHF
TRBV2	TRBJ1-1	-	-	TGTGCCAGCACTGAAAGGTCTGGGGCCACTGAAGCTTTCTTT	CASTERSGATEAFF
TRBV9	TRBJ1-3	TRBD1	-	TGTGCCAGCAGCGGACAGGGGAACACCATATATTTT	CASSGQGNTIYF
TRBV27	TRBJ2-3	TRBD2	-	TGTGCCAGCAGTGCTTTGGCGGGACTAGGCACAGATACGCAGTATTTT	CASSALAGLGTDTQYF
TRBV5-4	TRBJ1-1	TRBD1	-	TGTGCCAGCAGCAGACCGACAGGGACGGACACTGAAGCTTTCTTT	CASSRPTGTDTEAFF
TRBV7-9	TRBJ1-2	-	-	TGTGCCAGCAGCTTTGGGTTTGGGGGGTCGATTAATGGCTACACCTTC	CASSFGFGGSINGYTF
TRBV4-2	TRBJ1-1	-	-	TGTGCCAGCAGCCAAGAAACGGGGAGGGGCATCACTGAAGCTTTCTTT	CASSQETGRGITEAFF
TRBV4-1	TRBJ1-1	-	-	TGCGCCAGCAGCCAGTATCAGAGGTCCAAGGGGGTTGACACTGAAGCTTTCTTT	CASSQYQRSKGVDTEAFF
TRBV7-9	TRBJ2-3	-	-	TGTGCCAGCAGTCCGAAACTCGCAGATACGCAGTATTTT	CASSPKLADTQYF
TRBV5-1	TRBJ2-6	TRBD1	-	TGCGCCAGCAGCTTGGGGACAGGGACCTATCCTGGGGCCAACGTCCTGACTTTC	CASSLGTGTYPGANVLTF
TRBV5-6	TRBJ1-1	-	-	TGTGCCAGCAGCTCCCGGGGGGGATTACGGAACACTGAAGCTTTCTTT	CASSSRGGLRNTEAFF
TRBV7-2	TRBJ1-1	-	once	TGTGCCAGCAGCCTCCAGACACTCATGAACACTGAAGCTTTCTTT	CASSLQTLMNTEAFF
TRBV28	TRBJ1-4	-	-	TGTGCCAGCAGCGTGACACCAACTAATGAAAAACTGTTTTTT	CASSVTPTNEKLFF
TRBV2	TRBJ2-5	TRBD1	-	TGTGCCAGCAGCCGAGACAGGGTACAAGAGACCCAGTACTTC	CASSRDRVQETQYF
TRBV5-1	TRBJ1-6	-	few	TGCGCCAGCAGTCACAACCAGGGGTACCATTCACCCCTCCACTTT	CASSHNQGYHSPLHF
TRBV7-6	TRBJ1-5	-	-	TGTGCCAGCAGCTTAGACGGGGGTCAGCCCCAGCATTTT	CASSLDGGQPQHF
TRBV5-6	TRBJ2-7	TRBD2	-	TGTGCCAGCAGCTCCGGACTAGCGGGGGGTCTATACGAGCAGTACTTC	CASSSGLAGGLYEQYF
TRBV15	TRBJ2-7	TRBD1	once	TGTGCCACCAGCAGAGAGACAGGGGCCGAGCAGTACTTC	CATSRETGAEQYF
TRBV18	TRBJ1-3	-	-	TGTGCCAGCTCCCCCAGTGGAAACACCATATATTTT	CASSPSGNTIYF
TRBV4-2	TRBJ1-2	-	many	TGTGCCAGCAGCCAAGATCTGGCAGGGGTGAGTGGCTACACCTTC	CASSQDLAGVSGYTF
TRBV5-1	TRBJ1-1	-	-	TGCGCCAGCAATCCCCCCCAGGGGCCGGCTTTCTTT	CASNPPQGPAFF
TRBV5-1	TRBJ2-2	-	-	TGCGCCAGCAGCCGGAGACCGGTAGATGGGACCGGGGAGCTGTTTTTT	CASSRRPVDGTGELFF
TRBV7-3	TRBJ2-5	TRBD2	-	TGTGCCAGCAGCCCGAAAGCGGGGGTGGAGACCCAGTACTTC	CASSPKAGVETQYF
TRBV9	TRBJ2-5	TRBD2	once	TGTGCCAGCAGCGTAGGGGGTAGCGGGGGTGGCGAGACCCAGTACTTC	CASSVGGSGGGETQYF
TRBV27	TRBJ2-7	-	once	TGTGCCAGCAGCCAGGGTTACCCCTACGAGCAGTACTTC	CASSQGYPYEQYF
TRBV6-5	TRBJ1-4	-	-	TGTGCCAGCAGTTACTCGGGGGGTGAAAAACTGTTTTTT	CASSYSGGEKLFF
TRBV6-1	TRBJ2-3	TRBD2	-	TGTGCCAGCAGTGATAGGCGGGGGGTTAGGGCTACGCAGTATTTT	CASSDRRGVRATQYF